This T cell receptor beta chain originates from a study of shared clonotypes between healthy human individuals. Whole-study results and caveats: Clonotypes not shared had lower generation probabilities than those common to all four donors. Across a handful of donors, naive CD4 shared around 5.4%, naive CD8 around 3.8%, memory CD4 roughly 2.4%, memory CD8 under 0.5%. Genetic and exposure-history diversity was limited by the small donor number.

Naive CD8 cells were CD45RO-negative, positively selected for CCR7, excluding terminally differentiated effector memory CD45RA+ cells. The deep-level immunoSEQ assay was used. Measured with immunoSEQ multiplex PCR; TCRdb has only the in-frame clones, and not every one. Of hundreds of thousands of clones in the sample, 95% to 96% were seen once. For this clone: Its antigen is as yet unknown.

The CDR3 loop spans 17 amino acids. Trimming removed 4 bases at V and 0 bases at J, with 17 bases between. Germline values: CDR1 SNHLY, CDR2 FYNNEI. The chain has TRBV2 and TRBJ2-3, with D possibly being TRBD2 (6 bases). Sample: naive CD8+ T cells sorted from blood. This sequence originates from a woman aged 25 to 39 in good health. CDR3 sequence: CASSVLSGGTSTDTQYF. The DNA of the CDR3 is TGTGCCAGCAGTGTACTTAGCGGAGGGACTAGCACAGATACGCAGTATTTT.